This T cell receptor (beta chain) was recorded in a study of cytomegalovirus exposure and HLA in healthy donors. Findings and caveats of the study: Earlier analysis found most TCR beta V segments productive about 87% or about 30% of the time. CMV serostatus was the only immune exposure information that was available. Later analysis demonstrated an association between a missense DCLRE1C variant and TCR beta V- and J-gene trimming.

The CDR3 has 13 amino acids. V was cut by 2 bases and J by 4 bases, with 6 bases left in between. Per germline, CDR1 SGDLS and CDR2 YYNGEE. This clone was found a few times. Its cognate antigen is unknown. At sampling all donors were nominally healthy, likely with unrecorded immune exposures. Researchers ran the PCR with 60 Vbeta and 13 Jbeta primers. Sequencing used immunoSEQ multiplex PCR; TCRdb keeps in-frame clones, though not all of them. This table holds around 150,000 clones, around 80% found once. The chain has TRBV9 and TRBJ1-4; D ambiguous. This receptor was taken from a man between 18 and 35 years old in good health and CMV-seropositive. Sequences were obtained from PBMCs. Here the CDR3 reads CASSVADNEKLFF. Written as DNA, the CDR3 is TGTGCCAGCAGCGTGGCGGATAATGAAAAACTGTTTTTT.